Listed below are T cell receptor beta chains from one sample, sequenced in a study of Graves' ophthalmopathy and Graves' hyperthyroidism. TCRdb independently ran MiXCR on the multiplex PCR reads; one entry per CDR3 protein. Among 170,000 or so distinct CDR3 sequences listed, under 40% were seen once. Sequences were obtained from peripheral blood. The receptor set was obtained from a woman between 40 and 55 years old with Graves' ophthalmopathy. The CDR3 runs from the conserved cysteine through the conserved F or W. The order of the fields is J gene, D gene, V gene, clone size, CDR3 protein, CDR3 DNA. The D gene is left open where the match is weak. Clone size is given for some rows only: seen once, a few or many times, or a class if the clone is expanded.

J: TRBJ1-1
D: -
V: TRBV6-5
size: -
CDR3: CASSYSAVITEAFF
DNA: TGTGCCAGCAGTTACTCGGCGGTAATCACTGAAGCTTTCTTT

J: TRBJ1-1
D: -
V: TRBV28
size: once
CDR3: CASRSTGTGAEAFF
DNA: TGTGCCAGCAGGTCAACAGGGACGGGTGCTGAAGCTTTCTTT

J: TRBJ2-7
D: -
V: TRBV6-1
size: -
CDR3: CASRSGGYEQYF
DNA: TGTGCCAGCAGGTCCGGTGGGTACGAGCAGTACTTC

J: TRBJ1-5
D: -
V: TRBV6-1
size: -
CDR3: CASSEWTSQPQHF
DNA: TGTGCCAGCAGTGAGTGGACCAGTCAGCCCCAGCATTTT

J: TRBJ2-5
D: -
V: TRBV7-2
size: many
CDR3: CASSPVGRETQYF
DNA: TGTGCCAGCAGCCCGGTCGGTCGGGAGACCCAGTACTTC

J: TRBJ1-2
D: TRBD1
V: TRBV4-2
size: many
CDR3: CASSQGDRGNYGYTF
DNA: TGTGCCAGCAGCCAAGGGGACAGGGGGAACTATGGCTACACCTTC

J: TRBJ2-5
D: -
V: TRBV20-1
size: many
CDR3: CSAGQGGETQYF
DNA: TGCAGTGCTGGGCAGGGCGGCGAGACCCAGTACTTC

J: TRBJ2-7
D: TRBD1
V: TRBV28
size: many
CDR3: CASSLHRDSKQYF
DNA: TGTGCCAGCAGTCTCCACCGGGACAGTAAGCAGTACTTC

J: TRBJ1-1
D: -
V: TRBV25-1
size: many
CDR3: CASSDYRTNTEAFF
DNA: TGTGCCAGCAGTGATTACAGGACGAACACTGAAGCTTTCTTT

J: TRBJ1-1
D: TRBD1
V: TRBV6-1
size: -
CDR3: CASRKTGGDTEAFF
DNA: TGTGCCAGCAGGAAGACAGGGGGAGACACTGAAGCTTTCTTT

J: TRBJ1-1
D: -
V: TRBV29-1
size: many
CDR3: CSVGGYGLVGKGEAFF
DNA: TGCAGCGTTGGGGGGTATGGGCTGGTGGGAAAGGGTGAAGCTTTCTTT

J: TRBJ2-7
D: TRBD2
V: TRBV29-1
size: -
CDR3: CSVEASGGYEQYF
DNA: TGCAGCGTTGAGGCTAGCGGGGGCTACGAGCAGTACTTC

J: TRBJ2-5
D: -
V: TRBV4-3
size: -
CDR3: CASSRAGTPAETQYF
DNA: TGCGCCAGCAGCCGGGCCGGGACCCCCGCCGAGACCCAGTACTTC

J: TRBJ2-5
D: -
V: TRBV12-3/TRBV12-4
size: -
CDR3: CASSPTSYQETQYF
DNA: TGTGCCAGCAGCCCTACTAGCTATCAAGAGACCCAGTACTTC

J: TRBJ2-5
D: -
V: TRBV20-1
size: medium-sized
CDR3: CSASPSGETQYF
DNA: TGCAGTGCTAGTCCCTCAGGGGAGACCCAGTACTTC

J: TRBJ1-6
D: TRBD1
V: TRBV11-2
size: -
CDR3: CASSLGDRVSPLHF
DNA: TGTGCCAGCAGCTTAGGGGACAGGGTTTCACCCCTCCACTTT

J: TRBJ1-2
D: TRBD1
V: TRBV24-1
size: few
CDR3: CATSDRTGNGYTF
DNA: TGTGCCACCAGTGACCGGACAGGGAATGGCTACACCTTC

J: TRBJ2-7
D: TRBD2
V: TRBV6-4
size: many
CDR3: CASRALSGLAGGIYEQYF
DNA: TGTGCCAGCAGAGCACTCTCTGGACTAGCGGGAGGAATCTACGAGCAGTACTTC

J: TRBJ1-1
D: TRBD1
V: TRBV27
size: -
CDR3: CASSTDRGLQAFF
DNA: TGTGCCAGCAGTACGGACAGGGGGCTTCAAGCTTTCTTT

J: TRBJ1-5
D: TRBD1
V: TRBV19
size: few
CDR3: CASSVGQGPFQPQHF
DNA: TGTGCCAGTAGTGTTGGACAGGGGCCCTTTCAGCCCCAGCATTTT

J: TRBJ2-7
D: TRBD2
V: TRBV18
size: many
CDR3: CASSPMASGSNEQYF
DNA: TGTGCCAGCTCACCAATGGCTAGCGGGAGCAACGAGCAGTACTTC

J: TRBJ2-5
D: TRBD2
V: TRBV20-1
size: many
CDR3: CSASGLAGVGSYQETQYF
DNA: TGCAGTGCTAGCGGACTAGCGGGAGTCGGTTCCTACCAAGAGACCCAGTACTTC

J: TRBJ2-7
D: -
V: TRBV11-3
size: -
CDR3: CASSLKRAEQYF
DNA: TGTGCCAGCAGTTTGAAACGGGCCGAGCAGTACTTC

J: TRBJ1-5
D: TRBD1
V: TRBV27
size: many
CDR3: CASSATGAMQPQHF
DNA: TGTGCCAGCAGTGCCACAGGGGCCATGCAGCCCCAGCATTTT

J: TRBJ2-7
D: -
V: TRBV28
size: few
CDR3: CASSLSRDIQQYF
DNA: TGTGCCAGCAGTTTATCCCGGGACATACAGCAGTACTTC

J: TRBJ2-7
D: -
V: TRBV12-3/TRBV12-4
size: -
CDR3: CASGQFSYEQYF
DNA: TGTGCCTCTGGGCAGTTCTCCTACGAGCAGTACTTC

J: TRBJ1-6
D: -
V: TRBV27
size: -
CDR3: CASSQTVWDSPLHF
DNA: TGTGCCAGCAGTCAGACAGTCTGGGATTCACCCCTCCACTTT

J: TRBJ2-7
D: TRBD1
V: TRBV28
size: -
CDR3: CASSTPGMWGQGTSYEQYF
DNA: TGTGCCAGCAGTACCCCCGGCATGTGGGGACAGGGGACATCCTACGAGCAGTACTTC

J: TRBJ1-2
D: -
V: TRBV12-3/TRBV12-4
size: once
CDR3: CASSLVSASNYGYTF
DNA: TGTGCCAGCAGTTTAGTGTCAGCTTCTAACTATGGCTACACCTTC

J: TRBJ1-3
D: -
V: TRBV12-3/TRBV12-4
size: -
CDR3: CASTHPGGRGSGNTIYF
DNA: TGTGCCAGCACTCATCCGGGGGGACGGGGCTCTGGAAACACCATATATTTT

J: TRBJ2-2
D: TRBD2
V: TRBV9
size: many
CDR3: CASSQLAENTGELFF
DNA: TGTGCCAGCAGCCAACTAGCGGAGAACACCGGGGAGCTGTTTTTT

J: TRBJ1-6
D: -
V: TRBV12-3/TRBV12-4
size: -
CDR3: CASSFGQSWGNSPLHF
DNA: TGTGCCAGCAGTTTTGGCCAATCGTGGGGGAATTCACCCCTCCACTTT

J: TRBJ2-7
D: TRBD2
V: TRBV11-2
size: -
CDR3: CASSLDGGRAREQYF
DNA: TGTGCCAGCAGCTTAGACGGCGGGAGGGCCCGCGAGCAGTACTTC

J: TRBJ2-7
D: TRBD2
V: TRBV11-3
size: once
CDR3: CASSPGGAGEEYF
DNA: TGTGCCAGCAGCCCCGGGGGGGCAGGGGAAGAGTACTTC

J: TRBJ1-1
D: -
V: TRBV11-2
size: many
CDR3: CASSTQAGDTEAFF
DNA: TGTGCCAGCAGCACACAAGCTGGGGACACTGAAGCTTTCTTT

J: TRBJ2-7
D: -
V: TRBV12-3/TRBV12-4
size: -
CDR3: CASRPLFGYEQYF
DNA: TGTGCCAGCAGACCCCTCTTTGGCTACGAGCAGTACTTC

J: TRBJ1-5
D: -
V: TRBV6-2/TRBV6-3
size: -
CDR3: CASNIEGQPQHF
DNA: TGTGCCAGCAATATTGAAGGTCAGCCCCAGCATTTT

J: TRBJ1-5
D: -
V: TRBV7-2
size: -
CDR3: CASSLRNSNQPQHF
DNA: TGTGCCAGCAGCTTAAGGAATAGCAATCAGCCCCAGCATTTT

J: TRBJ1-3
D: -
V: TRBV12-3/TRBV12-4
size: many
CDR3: CASTEAIRGNTIYF
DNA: TGTGCCAGCACCGAGGCTATCCGAGGAAACACCATATATTTT

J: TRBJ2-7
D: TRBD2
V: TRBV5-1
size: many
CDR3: CASSLTSGGLYEQYF
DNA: TGCGCCAGCAGCTTGACTAGCGGGGGCCTCTACGAGCAGTACTTC

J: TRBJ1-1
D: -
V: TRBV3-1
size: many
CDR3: CASSQVDRTYTEAFF
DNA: TGTGCCAGCAGCCAAGTTGACAGGACTTACACTGAAGCTTTCTTT

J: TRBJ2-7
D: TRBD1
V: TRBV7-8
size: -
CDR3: CASSLRTGSYEQYF
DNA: TGTGCCAGCAGCCTTCGGACAGGGTCCTACGAGCAGTACTTC

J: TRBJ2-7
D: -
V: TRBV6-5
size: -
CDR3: CASSYSGAPGASYEQYF
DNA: TGTGCCAGCAGTTACTCGGGGGCTCCGGGGGCCTCCTACGAGCAGTACTTC